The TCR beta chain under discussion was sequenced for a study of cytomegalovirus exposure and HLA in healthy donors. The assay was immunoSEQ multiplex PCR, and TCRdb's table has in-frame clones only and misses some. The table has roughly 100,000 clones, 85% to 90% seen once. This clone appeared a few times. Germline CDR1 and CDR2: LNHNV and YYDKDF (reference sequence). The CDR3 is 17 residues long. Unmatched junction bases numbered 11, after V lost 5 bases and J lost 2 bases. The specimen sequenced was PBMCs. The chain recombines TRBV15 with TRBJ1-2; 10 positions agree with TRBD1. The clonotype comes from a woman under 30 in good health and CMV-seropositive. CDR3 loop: CATSARKGQGMNYGYTF. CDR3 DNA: TGTGCCACCAGCGCCCGGAAGGGACAGGGGATGAACTATGGCTACACCTTC.